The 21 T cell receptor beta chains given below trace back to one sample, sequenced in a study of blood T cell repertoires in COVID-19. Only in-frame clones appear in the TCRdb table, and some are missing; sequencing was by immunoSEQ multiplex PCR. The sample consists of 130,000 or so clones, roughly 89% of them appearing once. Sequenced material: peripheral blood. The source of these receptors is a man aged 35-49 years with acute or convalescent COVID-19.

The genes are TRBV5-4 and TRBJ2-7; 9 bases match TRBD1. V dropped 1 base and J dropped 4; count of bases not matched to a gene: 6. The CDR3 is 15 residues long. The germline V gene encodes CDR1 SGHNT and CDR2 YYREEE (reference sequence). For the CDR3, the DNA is TGTGCCAGCAGCTTGAACCCGGGACAGGGATACGAGCAGTACTTC. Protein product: CASSLNPGQGYEQYF.

The CDR3 loop is CASSLFASGSGYTGELFF. CDR3 nucleotides: TGCGCCAGCAGCTTGTTCGCTAGCGGGAGTGGGTACACCGGGGAGCTGTTTTTT. V gene TRBV5-1 combines with J gene TRBJ2-2; 10 bases line up with TRBD2. The V segment lost 1 base and the J segment 3 bases; nucleotides outside the gene matches: 9. This CDR3 is 18 amino acids long. CDR1 and CDR2 from the germline V gene are SGHRS and YFSETQ.

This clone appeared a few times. This chain's CDR3 is CAWSSRTGQDYQPQHF. CDR3 bases: TGTGCCTGGAGTTCCCGGACAGGACAAGACTATCAGCCCCAGCATTTT. The chain is built from TRBV30 and TRBJ1-5; 7 bases agree with TRBD1. This CDR3 region has 16 residues. The junction had 12 bases not matched to a gene; V was cut back by 2 bases and J by 5 bases. From germline, CDR1 is GTSNPN and CDR2 SVGIG (reference sequence).

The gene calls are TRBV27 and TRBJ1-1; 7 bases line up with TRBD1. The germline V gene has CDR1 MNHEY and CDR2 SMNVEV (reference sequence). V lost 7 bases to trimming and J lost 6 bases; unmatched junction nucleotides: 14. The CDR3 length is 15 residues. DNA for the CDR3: TGTGCCAGCACTCGACTCACGGGGACAGCATCTGAAGCTTTCTTT. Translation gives CASTRLTGTASEAFF.

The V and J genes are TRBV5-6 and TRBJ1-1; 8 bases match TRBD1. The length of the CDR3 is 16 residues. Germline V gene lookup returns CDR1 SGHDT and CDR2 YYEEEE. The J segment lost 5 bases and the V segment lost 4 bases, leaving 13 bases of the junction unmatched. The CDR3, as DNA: TGTGCCAGCAGCCCCCCGTACCGACAGGGGTATACTGAAGCTTTCTTT. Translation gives CASSPPYRQGYTEAFF.

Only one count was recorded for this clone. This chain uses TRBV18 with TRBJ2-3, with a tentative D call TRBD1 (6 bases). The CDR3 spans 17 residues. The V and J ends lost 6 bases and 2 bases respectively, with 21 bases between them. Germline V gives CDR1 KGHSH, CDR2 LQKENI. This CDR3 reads CASSPRSGQVFTDTQYF. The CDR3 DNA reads TGTGCCAGCTCCCCCAGATCGGGACAAGTATTCACAGATACGCAGTATTTT.

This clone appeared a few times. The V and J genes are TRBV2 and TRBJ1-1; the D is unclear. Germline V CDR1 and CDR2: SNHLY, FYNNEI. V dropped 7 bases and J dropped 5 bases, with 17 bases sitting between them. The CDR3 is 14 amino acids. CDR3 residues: CASTRLTPITEAFF. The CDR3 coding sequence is TGTGCCAGCACCCGCCTAACTCCCATTACTGAAGCTTTCTTT. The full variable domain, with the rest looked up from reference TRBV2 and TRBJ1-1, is EPEVTQTPSHQVTQMGQEVILRCVPISNHLYFYWYRQILGQKVEFLVSFYNNEISEKSEIFDDQFSVERPDGSNFTLKIRSTKLEDSAMYFCASTRLTPITEAFFGQGTRLTVV.

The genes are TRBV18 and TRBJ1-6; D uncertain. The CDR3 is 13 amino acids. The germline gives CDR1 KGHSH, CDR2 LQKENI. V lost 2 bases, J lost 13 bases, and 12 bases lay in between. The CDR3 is CASSPAGLEPLHF. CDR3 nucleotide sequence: TGTGCCAGCTCACCAGCAGGTTTAGAGCCCCTCCACTTT.

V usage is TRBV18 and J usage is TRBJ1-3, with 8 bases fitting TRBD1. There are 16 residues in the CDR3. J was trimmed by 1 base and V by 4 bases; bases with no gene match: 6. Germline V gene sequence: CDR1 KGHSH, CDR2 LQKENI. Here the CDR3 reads CASSQTGGESGNTIYF. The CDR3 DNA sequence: TGTGCCAGCTCACAAACAGGGGGTGAATCTGGAAACACCATATATTTT. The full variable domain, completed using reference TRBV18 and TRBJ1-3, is NAGVMQNPRHLVRRRGQEARLRCSPMKGHSHVYWYRQLPEEGLKFMVYLQKENIIDESGMPKERFSAEFPKEGPSILRIQQVVRGDSAAYFCASSQTGGESGNTIYFGEGSWLTVV.

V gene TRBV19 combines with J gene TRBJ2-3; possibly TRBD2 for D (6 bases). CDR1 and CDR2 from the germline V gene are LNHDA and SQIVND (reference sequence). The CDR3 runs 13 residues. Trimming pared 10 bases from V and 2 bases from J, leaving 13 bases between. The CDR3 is CATSGDLTDTQYF. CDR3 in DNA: TGTGCCACCTCGGGGGACCTCACAGATACGCAGTATTTT.

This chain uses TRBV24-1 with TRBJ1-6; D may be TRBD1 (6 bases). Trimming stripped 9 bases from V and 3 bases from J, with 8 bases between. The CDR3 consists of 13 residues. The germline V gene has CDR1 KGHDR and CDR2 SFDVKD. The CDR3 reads CATWTDYNSPLHF. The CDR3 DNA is TGTGCCACCTGGACAGACTATAATTCACCCCTCCACTTT.

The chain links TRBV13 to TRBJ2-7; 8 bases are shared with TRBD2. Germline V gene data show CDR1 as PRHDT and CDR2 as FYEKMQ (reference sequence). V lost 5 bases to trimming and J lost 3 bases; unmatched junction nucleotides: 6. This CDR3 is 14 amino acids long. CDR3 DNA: TGTGCCAGCAGCCCCCGGGGACTAGTCTACGAGCAGTACTTC. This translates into CASSPRGLVYEQYF. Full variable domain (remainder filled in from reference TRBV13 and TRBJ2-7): AAGVIQSPRHLIKEKRETATLKCYPIPRHDTVYWYQQGPGQDPQFLISFYEKMQSDKGSIPDRFSAQQFSDYHSELNMSSLELGDSALYFCASSPRGLVYEQYFGPGTRLTVT.

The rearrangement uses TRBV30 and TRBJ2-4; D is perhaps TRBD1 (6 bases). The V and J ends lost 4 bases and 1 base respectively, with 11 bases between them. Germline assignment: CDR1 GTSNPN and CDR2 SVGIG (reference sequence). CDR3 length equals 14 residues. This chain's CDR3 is CAWNRARAKNIQYF. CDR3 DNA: TGTGCCTGGAACAGGGCGAGGGCCAAAAACATTCAGTACTTC.

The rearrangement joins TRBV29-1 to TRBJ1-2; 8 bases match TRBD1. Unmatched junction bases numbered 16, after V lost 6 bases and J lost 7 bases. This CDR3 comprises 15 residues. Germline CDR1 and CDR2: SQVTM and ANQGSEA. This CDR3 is CSVETPGTGGSGYTF. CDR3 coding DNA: TGCAGCGTCGAAACCCCCGGGACAGGCGGGTCTGGCTACACCTTC. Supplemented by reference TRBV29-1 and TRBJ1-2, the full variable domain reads SAVISQKPSRDICQRGTSLTIQCQVDSQVTMMFWYRQQPGQSLTLIATANQGSEATYESGFVIDKFPISRPNLTFSTLTVSNMSPEDSSIYLCSVETPGTGGSGYTFGSGTRLTVV.

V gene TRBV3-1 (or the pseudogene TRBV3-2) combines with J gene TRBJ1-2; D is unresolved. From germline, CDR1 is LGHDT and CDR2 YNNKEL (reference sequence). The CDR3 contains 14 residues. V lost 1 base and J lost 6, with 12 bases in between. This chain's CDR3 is CASSQAGSVDGYTF. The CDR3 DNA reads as TGTGCCAGCAGCCAAGCGGGGTCAGTTGATGGCTACACCTTC.

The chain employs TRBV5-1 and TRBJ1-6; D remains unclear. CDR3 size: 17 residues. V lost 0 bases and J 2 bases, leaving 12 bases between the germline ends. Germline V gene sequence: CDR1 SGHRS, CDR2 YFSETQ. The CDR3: CASSLGPGDPYNSPLHF. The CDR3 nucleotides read TGCGCCAGCAGCTTGGGGCCCGGGGATCCCTATAATTCACCCCTCCACTTT.

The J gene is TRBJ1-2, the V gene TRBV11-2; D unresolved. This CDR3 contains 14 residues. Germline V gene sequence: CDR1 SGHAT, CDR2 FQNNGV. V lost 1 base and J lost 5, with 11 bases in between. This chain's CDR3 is CASSLGTAGYGYTF. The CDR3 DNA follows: TGTGCCAGCAGCTTAGGCACGGCGGGGTATGGCTACACCTTC.

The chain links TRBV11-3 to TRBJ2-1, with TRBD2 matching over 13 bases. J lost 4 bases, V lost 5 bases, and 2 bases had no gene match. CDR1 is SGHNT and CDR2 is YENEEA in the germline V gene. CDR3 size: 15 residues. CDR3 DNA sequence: TGTGCCAGCAGCCCGGGACTAGCGGGGTACAATGAGCAGTTCTTC. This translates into CASSPGLAGYNEQFF.

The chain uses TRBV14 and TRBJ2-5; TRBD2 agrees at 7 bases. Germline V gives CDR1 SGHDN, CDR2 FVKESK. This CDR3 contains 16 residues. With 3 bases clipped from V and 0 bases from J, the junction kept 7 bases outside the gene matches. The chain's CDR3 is CASSHLTSRDQETQYF. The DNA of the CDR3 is TGTGCCAGCAGCCATTTGACTAGCCGCGACCAAGAGACCCAGTACTTC. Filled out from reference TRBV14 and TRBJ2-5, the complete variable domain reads EAGVTQFPSHSVIEKGQTVTLRCDPISGHDNLYWYRRVMGKEIKFLLHFVKESKQDESGMPNNRFLAERTGGTYSTLKVQPAELEDSGVYFCASSHLTSRDQETQYFGPGTRLLVL.

DNA of the CDR3: TGTGCCAGCAGCTTATACGCGGCAGAGAACACTGAAGCTTTCTTT. Amino acids: CASSLYAAENTEAFF. The rearrangement joins TRBV7-3 to TRBJ1-1; no firm D call. CDR3 length: 15 residues. Germline values: CDR1 SGHTA, CDR2 FQGTGA. Trimming stripped 2 bases from V and 1 base from J, with 11 bases between. Using reference TRBV7-3 and TRBJ1-1 for the parts outside the CDR3, the full variable domain is GAGVSQTPSNKVTEKGKYVELRCDPISGHTALYWYRQSLGQGPEFLIYFQGTGAADDSGLPNDRFFAVRPEGSVSTLKIQRTERGDSAVYLCASSLYAAENTEAFFGQGTRLTVV.

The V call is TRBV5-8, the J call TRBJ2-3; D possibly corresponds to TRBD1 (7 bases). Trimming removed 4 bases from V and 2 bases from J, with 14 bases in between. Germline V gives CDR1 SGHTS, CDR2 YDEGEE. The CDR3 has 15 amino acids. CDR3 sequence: CASSARGALTDTQYF. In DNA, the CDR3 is TGTGCCAGCAGCGCCAGGGGGGCCCTCACAGATACGCAGTATTTT. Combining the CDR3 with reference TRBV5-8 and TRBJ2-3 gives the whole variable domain EAGVTQSPTHLIKTRGQQATLRCSPISGHTSVYWYQQALGLGLQFLLWYDEGEERNRGNFPPRFSGRQFPNYSSELNVNALELEDSALYLCASSARGALTDTQYFGPGTRLTVL.